A selection of T cell receptor beta chains follows, all from one sample in a study of Ad26.COV2.S vaccination and SARS-CoV-2 variants. TCRdb keeps only in-frame clones here, not all; method: immunoSEQ multiplex PCR. The data hold 400,000 to 450,000 clones, with 90% observed a single time. The sample here was peripheral blood, taken in a trial of Ad26.COV2.S vaccine versus placebo. The receptors here all came from a person aged 18 to 59 who received the Ad26.COV2.S COVID-19 vaccine or a placebo. CDR3s include the opening cysteine and the closing phenylalanine or tryptophan. The D gene is left open where the match is weak. Some rows have no size entry. The others give once, few or many, or a class for an expanded clone.

D gene | J gene | V gene | clone size | CDR3 DNA | CDR3 protein
- | TRBJ1-6 | TRBV28 | - | TGTGCCAGCAGTTCACCGGATCGCTATAATTCACCCCTCCACTTT | CASSSPDRYNSPLHF
TRBD2 | TRBJ2-1 | TRBV6-1 | - | TGTGCCAGCAGTGAAGGCCCGGGACTAGCGGTCATCAATGAGCAGTTCTTC | CASSEGPGLAVINEQFF
- | TRBJ1-5 | TRBV27 | - | TGTGCCAGCAGTTTATCCCGTCATCCGGCTCAGCCCCAGCATTTT | CASSLSRHPAQPQHF
- | TRBJ1-6 | TRBV20-1 | - | TGCAGTGCTAGTGGGGACGGCTCCTATAATTCACCCCTCCACTTT | CSASGDGSYNSPLHF
TRBD1 | TRBJ1-1 | TRBV15 | - | TGTGCCACCAGTAAGACAGGGGGCAACACTGAAGCTTTCTTT | CATSKTGGNTEAFF
TRBD1 | TRBJ2-3 | TRBV2 | - | TGTGCCAGCAGTGCGACAGGGGACACAGATACGCAGTATTTT | CASSATGDTDTQYF
TRBD1 | TRBJ2-7 | TRBV11-2 | - | TGTGCCAGCAGCTTAGGAACAGGGGTCTATTACGAGCAGTACTTC | CASSLGTGVYYEQYF
TRBD2 | TRBJ2-1 | TRBV7-6 | - | TGTGCCAGCAGCTCAGGGGGTAGCGGGAGCAACTCCTACAATGAGCAGTTCTTC | CASSSGGSGSNSYNEQFF
- | TRBJ1-2 | TRBV14 | - | TGTGCCAGCAGCCAAGATCAAAACTATGGCTACACCTTC | CASSQDQNYGYTF
- | TRBJ2-5 | TRBV7-2 | - | TGTGCCAGCAGCCCCGGGGCGACCCAGTACTTC | CASSPGATQYF
- | TRBJ2-2 | TRBV27 | - | TGTGCCAGCAGTTTTTTTGGGTCAGGGACCGGGACTCACAACACCGGGGAGCTGTTTTTT | CASSFFGSGTGTHNTGELFF
- | TRBJ1-1 | TRBV14 | - | TGTGCCAGCAGCATAAAACAGGCAGGCGAAGCTTTCTTT | CASSIKQAGEAFF
- | TRBJ2-2 | TRBV7-3 | once | TGTGCCAGCAGCTTAGGCGTCGCCGGGGAGCTGTTTTTT | CASSLGVAGELFF
- | TRBJ1-3 | TRBV9 | - | TGTGCCAGCAGCGTAGGGGCCTCAGGAAACACCATATATTTT | CASSVGASGNTIYF
- | TRBJ2-5 | TRBV6-2/TRBV6-3 | - | TGTGCCAGCAGTCAGCTAGCTGGGACCCAGTACTTC | CASSQLAGTQYF
TRBD2 | TRBJ2-3 | TRBV7-9 | - | TGTGCCAGCAGTAGAGAGAGAAGCGGGAGGGCCTCTAGCACAGATACGCAGTATTTT | CASSRERSGRASSTDTQYF